One and the same sample provided the 26 T cell receptor beta chains below, sequenced in a study of PD-1 blockade in classical Hodgkin lymphoma (dated by TCRdb to 2018 to 2021). The time point label of this sample denotes: cycle 1 day 1 (C1D1), immediately before nivolumab initiation. Relapse after autologous stem cell transplantation had occurred in all trial patients, and cohorts A, B and C were distinguished by prior brentuximab vedotin exposure. Receptors were amplified or captured by the immunoSEQ multiplex PCR assay. TCRdb obtained this table from immuneACCESS and retained in-frame rearrangements with V and J assigned. These tables miss some clones; where compared with another copy, unresolved V genes account for less than half of the shortfall, and the remainder is unexplained. Here the sample has 11,000 or so clones; approximately 85% occur a single time. The ten most abundant clones make up approximately 28% of the sample.

The sample in question was peripheral blood mononuclear cells (PBMCs), obtained at baseline. The receptors were gathered from a human donor with classical Hodgkin lymphoma.

The genes are TRBV5-4 and TRBJ2-5; 8 bases match TRBD1. After removal of 3 bases from V and 4 bases from J, the junction contained 5 bases not matched to a gene. CDR1 is SGHNT, CDR2 YYREEE, per germline (reference sequence). This CDR3 region has 14 residues. The CDR3 region is CASSSKDRAETQYF. CDR3 nucleotide sequence: TGTGCCAGCAGCTCTAAGGACAGGGCAGAGACCCAGTACTTC.

The CDR3 DNA is TGTGCCAGCGGAGGGGGATCCAGCTACAATGAGCAGTTCTTC. This gives the protein CASGGGSSYNEQFF. The chain links TRBV9 to TRBJ2-1; D may be TRBD1 or TRBD2 (6 bases each). This CDR3 region has 14 residues. Germline V lookup: CDR1 SGDLS, CDR2 YYNGEE. V lost 7 bases and J lost 3, with 14 bases in between.

In its sample, this clone was seen once. This rearrangement joins TRBV28 to TRBJ2-7, with D unresolved. The V end was cut by 4 bases, the J end by 6 bases, with 13 bases between. CDR1 and CDR2 from the germline V gene are MDHEN and SYDVKM. The CDR3 contains 13 residues. The DNA for the CDR3 is TGTGCCAGCAGTTCCTACTATGTCGGCGAGCAGTACTTC. It is translated as CASSSYYVGEQYF.

The gene calls are TRBV9 and TRBJ2-6; D gene ambiguous. Germline CDR1 is SGDLS and CDR2 is YYNGEE. V lost 2 bases and J lost 10, with 10 bases in between. The CDR3 runs 13 residues. CDR3 protein: CASSVLAGNVLTF. CDR3 coding DNA: TGTGCCAGCAGCGTCTTGGCCGGGAACGTCCTGACTTTC.

The chain links TRBV5-6 to TRBJ2-1; 14 bases align to TRBD2. J was trimmed by 8 bases and V by 3 bases; bases with no gene match: 10. Germline assignment: CDR1 SGHDT and CDR2 YYEEEE. The CDR3 spans 17 residues. This CDR3 reads CASSSLGTSGRYYEQFF. CDR3 sequence (DNA): TGTGCCAGCAGCTCGCTGGGGACTAGCGGGAGATACTATGAGCAGTTCTTC. Supplemented by reference TRBV5-6 and TRBJ2-1, the full variable domain reads DAGVTQSPTHLIKTRGQQVTLRCSPKSGHDTVSWYQQALGQGPQFIFQYYEEEERQRGNFPDRFSGHQFPNYSSELNVNALLLGDSALYLCASSSLGTSGRYYEQFFGPGTRLTVL.

CDR3 protein: CASPASSGSAEQFF. CDR3 DNA: TGTGCCAGCCCCGCGTCTAGCGGGAGTGCTGAGCAGTTCTTC. The chain couples TRBV6-6 to TRBJ2-1; 10 positions agree with TRBD2. Germline assignment: CDR1 MNHNY and CDR2 SVGAGI (reference sequence). The CDR3 extends over 14 amino acids. Trimming cost V 8 bases and J 9 bases; bases outside gene matches: 10.

This rearrangement joins TRBV6-5 to TRBJ1-3; the match to TRBD1 covers 7 bases. Germline trimming cut 6 bases from V and 2 bases from J; bases unmatched to any gene: 7. CDR1 is MNHEY, CDR2 SVGAGI, per germline. The CDR3 is 15 residues long. The CDR3 nucleotides are TGTGCCAGCAGCCGTACAGGGACAGCTGGAAACACCATATATTTT. Protein product: CASSRTGTAGNTIYF.

The chain recombines TRBV6-5 with TRBJ1-2; D unclear. The ends were cut back, 2 bases at V and 1 base at J, with 11 bases in the middle. Germline V gives CDR1 MNHEY, CDR2 SVGAGI. This CDR3 contains 15 residues. The CDR3 DNA follows: TGTGCCAGCAGTTACAGGGCAGCACTTAACTATGGCTACACCTTC. It encodes CASSYRAALNYGYTF.

The genes are TRBV27 and TRBJ2-7, with TRBD1 matching over 12 bases. There are 14 residues in the CDR3. Losses at the gene ends were 5 bases for V and 7 bases for J; bases not matched to a gene: 6. CDR1 MNHEY and CDR2 SMNVEV come from the germline V gene (reference sequence). CDR3 sequence (DNA): TGTGCCAGCAGTGGGGACAGGGGGCTGAGGGAGCAGTACTTC. As protein: CASSGDRGLREQYF.

The CDR3 here is CASLNGRSSYNEQFF. The CDR3 nucleotides are TGTGCCAGCTTGAACGGCAGGAGCTCCTACAATGAGCAGTTCTTC. J is TRBJ2-1 and V is TRBV6-6; unclear D gene. V lost 8 bases and J lost 0, with 14 bases in between. There are 15 residues in the CDR3. Germline CDR1 and CDR2: MNHNY and SVGAGI (reference sequence).

The chain carries TRBV9 and TRBJ1-1; no clear D gene. CDR3 length equals 14 residues. Trimming took off 0 bases at V and 1 base at J, with 7 bases between the two ends. The germline CDR1 and CDR2 sequences are SGDLS and YYNGEE. The CDR3 sequence is CASSVEDANTEAFF. The CDR3 coding sequence is TGTGCCAGCAGCGTAGAAGACGCGAACACTGAAGCTTTCTTT.

The chain joins TRBV5-1 to TRBJ2-1, with TRBD2 matching over 7 bases. The CDR3 consists of 14 residues. Trimming cost V 6 bases and J 2 bases; bases outside gene matches: 5. Germline V gives CDR1 SGHRS, CDR2 YFSETQ. The CDR3 bases are TGCGCCAGCAAGCCTAGCGGAACCTACAATGAGCAGTTCTTC. It translates to CASKPSGTYNEQFF.

This clone turned up a few times. The V call is TRBV6-4, the J call TRBJ1-2; 8 bases are shared with TRBD1. The junction had 13 bases not matched to a gene; V was cut back by 6 bases and J by 7 bases. Germline CDR1 and CDR2: MRHNA and SNTAGT. This CDR3 contains 15 residues. The CDR3 region is CASSDIGQGRFGYTF. The CDR3 DNA reads as TGTGCCAGCAGCGATATCGGACAGGGACGCTTTGGCTACACCTTC.

A few counts support this clone. This chain links TRBV9 with TRBJ1-2; possibly TRBD1 for D (5 bases). This CDR3 has 17 residues. With 2 bases removed from V and 3 bases from J, the gap between germline ends came to 20 bases. Germline CDR1 and CDR2: SGDLS and YYNGEE. CDR3 in DNA: TGTGCCAGCAGCGTCACGACCGCGGGGGAGGATTACTATGGCTACACCTTC. This encodes CASSVTTAGEDYYGYTF.

The genes are TRBV30 and TRBJ1-2; no firm D call. Germline V gene sequence: CDR1 GTSNPN, CDR2 SVGIG (reference sequence). The CDR3 totals 15 residues. V lost 4 bases to trimming and J lost 0 bases, with 15 bases between them. CDR3 sequence (DNA): TGTGCCTGGACCCCAATAGACGGTCCTAACTATGGCTACACCTTC. It specifies CAWTPIDGPNYGYTF.

The chain joins TRBV21-1 to TRBJ2-1. TRBV21-1 is given as a pseudogene. This CDR3 is 12 amino acids long. CDR3 residues: CASGYHYNEQFF. Here the CDR3 DNA reads TGTGCCAGCGGATATCATTACAATGAGCAGTTCTTC.

This rearrangement joins TRBV5-1 to TRBJ1-1; a weak D match, TRBD1 (5 bases). The V and J ends lost 1 base and 2 bases respectively, with 15 bases between them. CDR3 length equals 16 residues. CDR1 is SGHRS and CDR2 is YFSETQ in the germline V gene. The CDR3 DNA follows: TGCGCCAGCAGCTTGCGTCCTCCGGGGCTCAACACTGAAGCTTTCTTT. This encodes CASSLRPPGLNTEAFF.

The genes are TRBV9 and TRBJ1-1; D is perhaps TRBD1 (6 bases). CDR1 and CDR2 (germline): SGDLS, YYNGEE. This CDR3 contains 13 residues. Trimming shortened V by 0 bases and J by 7 bases, and 10 bases separated the two germline ends. CDR3 protein: CASSVDLDSEAFF. CDR3 DNA sequence: TGTGCCAGCAGCGTAGACCTGGACAGTGAAGCTTTCTTT.

The count of this clone is one. The chain combines TRBV30 with TRBJ1-2, with D possibly being TRBD1 (5 bases). The germline gives CDR1 GTSNPN, CDR2 SVGIG (reference sequence). Trimming removed 0 bases at V and 8 bases at J, with 16 bases between. The length of the CDR3 is 14 residues. The CDR3 nucleotides read TGTGCCTGGAGTGTACGTCCAGGGTTTAGGGGCTACACCTTC. Protein sequence: CAWSVRPGFRGYTF.

The chain carries TRBV19 and TRBJ2-7; tentatively, D is TRBD2 (5 bases). CDR3 length equals 11 residues. V shed 3 bases and J shed 13 bases, with 13 bases lying between them. Germline V lookup: CDR1 LNHDA, CDR2 SQIVND (reference sequence). The CDR3 sequence is CASSMGRTSYF. The CDR3 bases are TGTGCCAGTAGTATGGGCAGGACTTCATACTTC.

The chain has TRBV14 and TRBJ2-7, with 7 bases identical to TRBD1. This CDR3 has 17 amino acids. The junction had 14 bases not matched to a gene; V was cut back by 4 bases and J by 2 bases. Germline loops: CDR1 SGHDN, CDR2 FVKESK. CDR3 DNA sequence: TGTGCCAGCAGCCCAAGTCGTCTGAGACAGGGTACCTACGAGCAGTACTTC. Amino acid sequence: CASSPSRLRQGTYEQYF.

The chain is built from TRBV5-6 and TRBJ2-2; D may be TRBD1 (6 bases). The CDR3 has 15 residues. Looked up from germline, CDR1 is SGHDT and CDR2 is YYEEEE. Trimming cost V 9 bases and J 0 bases, with 15 bases left between them. CDR3 DNA: TGTGCCACAAAAATAGGGGGTCCGAACACCGGGGAGCTGTTTTTT. As protein: CATKIGGPNTGELFF.

This chain connects TRBV30 to TRBJ2-7; 8 bases agree with TRBD2. From germline, CDR1 is GTSNPN and CDR2 SVGIG (reference sequence). This CDR3 contains 14 residues. V lost 2 bases to trimming and J lost 3 bases; unmatched junction nucleotides: 6. The CDR3 here is CAWSSGGRGYEQYF. The CDR3 bases are TGTGCCTGGAGTTCGGGGGGGCGAGGCTACGAGCAGTACTTC.

The genes are TRBV10-1 and TRBJ2-6, with D unresolved. The CDR3 sequence is 19 residues long. Germline V gene sequence: CDR1 WNHNN, CDR2 SYGVQD (reference sequence). The germline V and J ends were trimmed by 2 bases and 0 bases, with 17 bases remaining between them. The CDR3 DNA reads as TGCGCCAGCAGTGAGATGTGGGCGGACGCCTTCTCTGGGGCCAACGTCCTGACTTTC. It yields the protein CASSEMWADAFSGANVLTF.

The genes are TRBV25-1 and TRBJ1-3; 7 bases line up with TRBD1. The junction had 5 bases not matched to a gene; V was cut back by 4 bases and J by 5 bases. This CDR3 comprises 14 residues. Germline CDR1 MGHDK, CDR2 SYGVNS. The CDR3 sequence: CASSGLTGRNTIYF. In DNA, the CDR3 is TGTGCCAGCAGTGGGCTGACAGGGAGAAACACCATATATTTT.

The sample holds a few counts of this clone. This sequence joins TRBV27 and TRBJ2-1; D uncertain. Germline V CDR1 and CDR2: MNHEY, SMNVEV (reference sequence). This CDR3 is built from 13 residues. Trimming took 7 bases from V and 4 from J, leaving 11 bases between them. The CDR3 region is CASKQLGYNEQFF. CDR3 nucleotide sequence: TGTGCCAGCAAACAGCTTGGATACAATGAGCAGTTCTTC.